This T cell receptor beta chain derives from a study of technical replicates of blood from a few donors. TCRdb's table, derived via immunoSEQ multiplex PCR, lists solely in-frame clones and lacks some. The sample shows about 73,000 clones, 93% of them seen only once. Material for sequencing was T cells isolated from PBMCs. The sequence derives from a human donor in good health.

CDR3 loop: CASSNREGQPQHF. The CDR3 DNA reads as TGCGCCAGCAGCAACAGGGAGGGACAGCCCCAGCATTTT. This rearrangement joins TRBV10-2 to TRBJ1-5; perhaps TRBD1 as D (6 bases). The CDR3 loop spans 13 amino acids. Germline values: CDR1 WSHSY, CDR2 SAAADI. V lost 6 bases to trimming and J lost 7 bases, with 13 bases between them.